The 31 T cell receptor beta chains below were found in one sample sequenced in a study of shared clonotypes between healthy human individuals. Data came from immunoSEQ multiplex PCR; TCRdb stores just in-frame clones and leaves some out. There are some 2.4 million clones in the sample; 90% to 95% occur only once, and 0.35% to 0.45% lies in the top ten. The sequenced sample was naive CD4+ T cells from PBMCs. Subset reported: CD45RA+ positively selected. The receptors were gathered from a man between 18 and 35 years old in good health. Some clones in this sample may be carry-over from other donors' samples.

The V call is TRBV7-9, the J call TRBJ1-5; D is unclear. CDR1 SEHNR and CDR2 FQNEAQ come from the germline V gene (reference sequence). V lost 0 bases, J lost 11 bases, and 11 bases lay in between. This CDR3 spans 13 amino acids. The CDR3 spells CASSLAGLDSQHF. DNA for the CDR3: TGTGCCAGCAGCTTAGCGGGCCTAGACTCCCAGCATTTT.

Comment on this clone: The sample carries other DNA sequences with the same CDR3. The rearrangement joins TRBV5-1 to TRBJ1-2, with 9 bases that match TRBD1. CDR3 length equals 13 residues. The V segment lost 4 bases and the J segment 6 bases; nucleotides outside the gene matches: 4. Looked up from germline, CDR1 is SGHRS and CDR2 is YFSETQ. The CDR3, as DNA: TGCGCCAGCAGCCCGGGACAGGGTGATGGCTACACCTTC. Protein: CASSPGQGDGYTF.

The chain carries TRBV9 and TRBJ2-6; a possible D gene is TRBD2 (5 bases). Germline V gene data show CDR1 as SGDLS and CDR2 as YYNGEE. The CDR3 is 15 residues long. Trimming pared 6 bases from V and 0 bases from J, leaving 10 bases between. As DNA, the CDR3 is TGTGCCAGCATCCCCGGGGACTCTGGGGCCAACGTCCTGACTTTC. It translates to CASIPGDSGANVLTF.

Details on this clone: Germline is not matched at one junction end, which may reflect a read error. This sequence joins TRBV14 and TRBJ1-2, with D tentatively TRBD1 (6 bases). The CDR3 length is 12 residues. CDR1 and CDR2 from the germline V gene are SGHDN and FVKESK. CDR3 region: CASSQDFGQNYF. Written as DNA, the CDR3 is TGTGCCAGCAGCCAAGATTTTGGACAGAACTACTTC. Based on the CDR3 plus reference TRBV14 and TRBJ1-2, the full variable domain is EAGVTQFPSHSVIEKGQTVTLRCDPISGHDNLYWYRRVMGKEIKFLLHFVKESKQDESGMPNNRFLAERTGGTYSTLKVQPAELEDSGVYFCASSQDFGQNYFGSGTRLTVV.

The rearrangement links TRBV9 to TRBJ2-3; 7 nucleotides align to TRBD2. The junction had 8 bases not matched to a gene; V was cut back by 1 base and J by 3 bases. The CDR3 loop spans 16 amino acids. CDR1 is SGDLS and CDR2 is YYNGEE in the germline V gene. DNA for the CDR3: TGTGCCAGCAGCGTAAGCGGGGCGGGAGTGACAGATACGCAGTATTTT. This encodes CASSVSGAGVTDTQYF.

The chain links TRBV12-2 to TRBJ2-7; the table's D call TRBD1 went unverified against the DNA. TRBV12-2 is described as a pseudogene. The CDR3 is 16 amino acids. The CDR3 sequence: CASRDGSDRSVYEQYF. CDR3 DNA sequence: TGTGCAAGTCGCGACGGCTCGGACAGATCAGTCTACGAGCAGTACTTC.

V gene TRBV19 combines with J gene TRBJ2-1; no firm D call. The CDR3 spans 14 residues. CDR1 is LNHDA and CDR2 is SQIVND in the germline V gene (reference sequence). V dropped 5 bases and J dropped 8 bases, with 16 bases sitting between them. CDR3 residues: CASSPRLRVDEQFF. CDR3 in DNA: TGTGCCAGTAGTCCTCGGTTGAGAGTGGATGAGCAGTTCTTC.

The chain links TRBV7-2 to TRBJ1-3; TRBD1 is a possible D gene (5 bases). Trimming took 0 bases from V and 0 from J, leaving 12 bases between them. The CDR3 spans 17 residues. Looked up from germline, CDR1 is SGHTA and CDR2 is FQGNSA. In nucleotides, the CDR3 is TGTGCCAGCAGCTTAGCAGGACACGAGGCCTCTGGAAACACCATATATTTT. It encodes CASSLAGHEASGNTIYF.

The chain couples TRBV15 to TRBJ2-7; 8 positions agree with TRBD2. The V and J ends lost 7 bases and 0 bases, in that order; junction bases with no gene match: 2. The length of the CDR3 is 13 residues. Germline loops: CDR1 LNHNV, CDR2 YYDKDF (reference sequence). The CDR3 region is CATKAGDSYEQYF. The CDR3 DNA is TGTGCCACCAAAGCGGGGGACTCCTACGAGCAGTACTTC.

This chain links TRBV11-2 with TRBJ2-7; 8 nucleotides align to TRBD1. The trim removed 5 bases at V and 1 base at J, leaving 13 bases unmatched. This CDR3 is built from 17 residues. Germline V lookup: CDR1 SGHAT, CDR2 FQNNGV. DNA of the CDR3: TGTGCCAGCAGCCTCCCCCCAGACAGGGGTCGTTCCTACGAGCAGTACTTC. The encoded protein is CASSLPPDRGRSYEQYF.

This clone was detected once. The chain combines TRBV10-1 with TRBJ2-7; 8 bases fit TRBD2. V dropped 0 bases and J dropped 6; count of bases not matched to a gene: 10. In germline, CDR1 is WNHNN, CDR2 SYGVQD (reference sequence). This CDR3 contains 16 residues. The CDR3 DNA reads as TGCGCCAGCAGTGAGTCGATCGGCGGGAGGTCAGTCGAGCAGTACTTC. Translating gives CASSESIGGRSVEQYF.

This chain uses TRBV15 with TRBJ2-7; the D gene is possibly TRBD1 (5 bases). Looked up from germline, CDR1 is LNHNV and CDR2 is YYDKDF (reference sequence). Trimming shortened V by 8 bases and J by 1 base, and 15 bases separated the two germline ends. The CDR3 has 14 amino acids. CDR3 loop: CATQDRHLSYEQYF. The DNA of the CDR3 is TGTGCCACCCAAGACAGACACCTTTCCTACGAGCAGTACTTC.

This chain joins TRBV11-2 and TRBJ2-3, with D tentatively TRBD1 (6 bases). Germline loops: CDR1 SGHAT, CDR2 FQNNGV. The CDR3 covers 14 residues. Trimming took off 5 bases at V and 5 bases at J, with 14 bases between the two ends. In nucleotides, the CDR3 is TGTGCCAGCAGCCAGGGGAGAGCGAAAGATACGCAGTATTTT. Residues: CASSQGRAKDTQYF. Supplemented by reference TRBV11-2 and TRBJ2-3, the full variable domain reads EAGVAQSPRYKIIEKRQSVAFWCNPISGHATLYWYQQILGQGPKLLIQFQNNGVVDDSQLPKDRFSAERLKGVDSTLKIQPAKLEDSAVYLCASSQGRAKDTQYFGPGTRLTVL.

Details on this clone: One junction end disagrees with the germline gene, perhaps due to a read error. This sample includes further DNA sequences coding for the same CDR3. The chain uses TRBV7-3 and TRBJ2-3; weak D call: TRBD1 (5 bases). In germline, CDR1 is SGHTA, CDR2 FQGTGA. CDR3 size: 14 residues. The CDR3 region is CASSSPTAPDTQYF. CDR3 nucleotides: TGTGCTAGCAGCTCCCCGACAGCCCCAGATACGCAGTATTTT.

V and J are TRBV30 and TRBJ2-3; D uncertain. The length of the CDR3 is 17 residues. Between the trimmed V and J ends, which lost 2 bases and 3 bases, there was a span of 21 bases. The germline gives CDR1 GTSNPN, CDR2 SVGIG (reference sequence). This CDR3 is CAWSFGRPMYMTDTQYF. The CDR3 nucleotides are TGTGCCTGGAGTTTCGGACGCCCGATGTACATGACAGATACGCAGTATTTT.

This clone has just one count. The genes are TRBV28 and TRBJ2-2; possibly TRBD2 for D (6 bases). The germline CDR1 and CDR2 sequences are MDHEN and SYDVKM. The CDR3 is 15 residues long. V was shortened by 3 bases and J by 5 bases, with 13 bases between the two germline ends. CDR3 sequence reads: CASSFQRAGTGELFF. The DNA for the CDR3 is TGTGCCAGCAGTTTCCAGAGGGCGGGGACCGGGGAGCTGTTTTTT.

The V call is TRBV18, the J call TRBJ1-2; D is unclear. Trimming shortened V by 0 bases and J by 4 bases, and 24 bases separated the two germline ends. The CDR3 is 19 amino acids. CDR1 is KGHSH and CDR2 is LQKENI in the germline V gene. CDR3 sequence reads: CASSPPLTSPAWSLYGYTF. The CDR3 DNA is TGTGCCAGCTCACCACCGCTTACCTCCCCGGCGTGGTCCCTCTATGGCTACACCTTC.

The chain recombines TRBV7-9 with TRBJ1-1, with TRBD1 matching over 9 bases. The CDR3 runs to 14 residues. Germline-derived CDR1 and CDR2 are SEHNR and FQNEAQ (reference sequence). V lost 2 bases, J lost 5 bases, and 3 bases stayed unmatched. CDR3 coding DNA: TGTGCCAGCAGCTTAACAGGGGGCGAAACTGAAGCTTTCTTT. Translating gives CASSLTGGETEAFF.

This rearrangement joins TRBV5-1 to TRBJ2-1; 9 nucleotides agree with TRBD2. The CDR3 is 16 amino acids. V was clipped by 5 bases and J by 6 bases; unmatched bases: 12. Germline loops: CDR1 SGHRS, CDR2 YFSETQ. The CDR3 DNA reads TGCGCCAGCAGTCGGGTCTCTAGCGGGATTGCCAATGAGCAGTTCTTC. Translating gives CASSRVSSGIANEQFF.

The V and J genes are TRBV19 and TRBJ1-5; D is unclear. Per germline, CDR1 LNHDA and CDR2 SQIVND (reference sequence). The V end lost 3 bases, the J end lost 7 bases, and 10 bases lay between the germline ends. This CDR3 is built from 13 residues. CDR3 nucleotides: TGTGCCAGTAGTATCATTCGGGGACAGCCCCAGCATTTT. Amino acids: CASSIIRGQPQHF.

This chain joins TRBV14 and TRBJ2-1, with 7 bases fitting TRBD2. V was pared by 1 base and J by 8 bases, with 17 bases of the junction left unmatched. This CDR3 has 18 amino acids. Germline loops: CDR1 SGHDN, CDR2 FVKESK. CDR3 coding DNA: TGTGCCAGCAGCCAAGGGATAGTAGCGGGCCACACCTGGGATGAGCAGTTCTTC. Its translation is CASSQGIVAGHTWDEQFF.

The rearrangement links TRBV5-1 to TRBJ1-5; D possibly corresponds to TRBD1 (5 bases). Trimming removed 0 bases from V and 5 bases from J, with 9 bases in between. CDR3 length equals 14 residues. The germline CDR1 and CDR2 sequences are SGHRS and YFSETQ. CDR3 sequence reads: CASSLGGSYQPQHF. DNA of the CDR3: TGCGCCAGCAGCTTGGGGGGCTCATATCAGCCCCAGCATTTT. Looking up the rest from reference TRBV5-1 and TRBJ1-5 gives the full variable domain: KAGVTQTPRYLIKTRGQQVTLSCSPISGHRSVSWYQQTPGQGLQFLFEYFSETQRNKGNFPGRFSGRQFSNSRSEMNVSTLELGDSALYLCASSLGGSYQPQHFGDGTRLSIL.

The chain joins TRBV5-1 to TRBJ2-3; tentatively, D is TRBD1 or TRBD2 (5 bases each). V lost 1 base to trimming and J lost 1 base, with 19 bases between them. The CDR3 consists of 18 residues. The germline CDR1 and CDR2 sequences are SGHRS and YFSETQ. The CDR3 nucleotides read TGCGCCAGCAGCTTGCGGGGAAGACTGCAGGGAGGCACAGATACGCAGTATTTT. It encodes CASSLRGRLQGGTDTQYF.

The V call is TRBV2, the J call TRBJ1-2, with a possible D match to TRBD1 (6 bases). The CDR3 has 15 residues. CDR1 is SNHLY and CDR2 is FYNNEI in the germline V gene. The V end was cut by 6 bases, the J end by 4 bases, with 18 bases between. The CDR3 DNA reads as TGTGCCAGCAGATTCGTCACAGGGACGGCCTATGGCTACACCTTC. Translating gives CASRFVTGTAYGYTF.

Notes on this clone: The same CDR3 also results from other DNA sequences found in this sample. This chain links TRBV5-1 with TRBJ2-1; 12 bases align to TRBD2. V gave up 0 bases and J gave up 2 bases; unmatched junction bases: 0. The germline CDR1 and CDR2 sequences are SGHRS and YFSETQ. The CDR3 has 16 amino acids. This chain's CDR3 is CASSLGLAGAYNEQFF. The CDR3 DNA follows: TGCGCCAGCAGCTTGGGACTAGCGGGGGCCTACAATGAGCAGTTCTTC. Filled out from reference TRBV5-1 and TRBJ2-1, the complete variable domain reads KAGVTQTPRYLIKTRGQQVTLSCSPISGHRSVSWYQQTPGQGLQFLFEYFSETQRNKGNFPGRFSGRQFSNSRSEMNVSTLELGDSALYLCASSLGLAGAYNEQFFGPGTRLTVL.

The V and J genes are TRBV9 and TRBJ1-2; D perhaps matches TRBD1 (6 bases). V shed 4 bases and J shed 8 bases, with 12 bases lying between them. CDR3 length: 12 residues. CDR1 SGDLS and CDR2 YYNGEE come from the germline V gene. CDR3 bases: TGTGCCAGCAGCTCCCGCGACAGGGGCTACACCTTC. Encoded protein: CASSSRDRGYTF.

As for this clone: Distinct nucleotide sequences in the sample also encode this CDR3. The chain combines TRBV29-1 with TRBJ1-1, with D perhaps TRBD1 (5 bases). V shed 7 bases and J shed 5 bases, with 8 bases lying between them. The CDR3 contains 10 residues. CDR1 is SQVTM and CDR2 is ANQGSEA in the germline V gene. DNA of the CDR3: TGCAGCGCCGGGGGGACTGAAGCTTTCTTT. Translated, it gives CSAGGTEAFF.

The genes are TRBV5-4 and TRBJ2-1, with TRBD2 identical over 11 bases. The CDR3 has 15 amino acids. Germline CDR1 is SGHNT and CDR2 is YYREEE (reference sequence). J gave up 6 bases and V 4 bases, and 6 bases lay outside the gene matches. CDR3 residues: CASSPRLAGINEQFF. The CDR3 DNA reads as TGTGCCAGCAGCCCCCGACTAGCGGGAATCAATGAGCAGTTCTTC.

Of note for this clone: The sample has other DNA sequences that encode this CDR3 too. The CDR3 sequence: CASSVEGVTDTQYF. The DNA of the CDR3 is TGTGCCAGCAGCGTTGAGGGAGTGACAGATACGCAGTATTTT. The chain has TRBV9 and TRBJ2-3; a weak D match, TRBD2 (5 bases). Germline CDR1 is SGDLS and CDR2 is YYNGEE. The V end lost 2 bases, the J end lost 3 bases, and 10 bases lay between the germline ends. The CDR3 extends over 14 amino acids. The variable domain in full, completed from reference TRBV9 and TRBJ2-3, reads DSGVTQTPKHLITATGQRVTLRCSPRSGDLSVYWYQQSLDQGLQFLIQYYNGEERAKGNILERFSAQQFPDLHSELNLSSLELGDSALYFCASSVEGVTDTQYFGPGTRLTVL.

This sequence joins TRBV7-2 and TRBJ2-3; D is unresolved. The CDR3 consists of 15 residues. V lost 2 bases and J 1 base, leaving 10 bases between the germline ends. Looked up from germline, CDR1 is SGHTA and CDR2 is FQGNSA. In nucleotides, the CDR3 is TGTGCCAGCAGCTTACGAAGGGCAGGCACAGATACGCAGTATTTT. Translation gives CASSLRRAGTDTQYF.

J is TRBJ1-5 and V is TRBV15, with no clear D. This CDR3 has 15 residues. Deletions cut 4 bases from V and 0 bases from J, with 10 bases between. The germline V gene encodes CDR1 LNHNV and CDR2 YYDKDF (reference sequence). The CDR3 nucleotides are TGTGCCACCAGCAACCCAGAATATAGCAATCAGCCCCAGCATTTT. This gives the protein CATSNPEYSNQPQHF.